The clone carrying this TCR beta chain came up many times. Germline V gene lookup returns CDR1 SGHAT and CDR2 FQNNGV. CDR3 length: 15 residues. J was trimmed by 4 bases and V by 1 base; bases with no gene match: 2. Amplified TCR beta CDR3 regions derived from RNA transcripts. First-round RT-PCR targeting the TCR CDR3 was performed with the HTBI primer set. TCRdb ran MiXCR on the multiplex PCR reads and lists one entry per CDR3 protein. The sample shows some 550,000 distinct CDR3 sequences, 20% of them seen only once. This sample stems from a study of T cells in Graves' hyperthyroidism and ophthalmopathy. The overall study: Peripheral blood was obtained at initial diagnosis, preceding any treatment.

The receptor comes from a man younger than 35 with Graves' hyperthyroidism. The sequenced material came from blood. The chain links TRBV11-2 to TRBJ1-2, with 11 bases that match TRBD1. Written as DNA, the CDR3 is TGTGCCAGCAGCTTAGGGACAGGGGGCACCTATGGCTACACCTTC. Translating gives CASSLGTGGTYGYTF.